Below, 5 T cell receptor beta chains from the same sample are listed, as sequenced in a study of T-cell reconstitution after alpha-beta-depleted transplantation in children. As it was prepared, the TCRbeta library received unique molecular identifiers. From the PCR reads, TCRdb called clonotypes with MiXCR, one entry per CDR3 protein. The sample yields about 460,000 distinct CDR3 sequences, roughly an eighth seen once. This material consisted of PBMCs from the stem cell graft donor, taken from the stem cell graft. All receptors come from a human donor who donated a stem cell graft to a child with combined immunodeficiency.

The rearrangement links TRBV12-3 or TRBV12-4 to TRBJ1-6, with D tentatively TRBD1 (5 bases). Trimming removed 5 bases at V and 7 bases at J, with 21 bases between. This CDR3 has 17 amino acids. CDR3 coding DNA: TGTGCCAGCAGTCCCCTGGGGGTACAGAATCTGAATTCACCCCTCCACTTT. Translation: CASSPLGVQNLNSPLHF.

This clonotype was counted a few times. This chain uses TRBV24-1 with TRBJ2-1, with 10 nucleotides matching TRBD1. CDR1 is KGHDR, CDR2 SFDVKD, per germline. Unmatched junction bases numbered 6, after V lost 0 bases and J lost 8 bases. This CDR3 has 16 residues. CDR3 nucleotides: TGTGCCACCAGTGATTTGCTGGGACAGGGGACCTATGAGCAGTTCTTC. This translates into CATSDLLGQGTYEQFF.

The chain employs TRBV19 and TRBJ2-1; D unresolved. Germline V gives CDR1 LNHDA, CDR2 SQIVND (reference sequence). The CDR3 sequence is 11 residues long. Trimming removed 7 bases at V and 7 bases at J, with 8 bases between. The CDR3 region has the DNA TGTGCCAGTATGGGTTATAATGAGCAGTTCTTC. Encoded protein: CASMGYNEQFF.

This chain uses TRBV29-1 with TRBJ2-3; D unclear. The V gene lost 0 bases and the J gene lost 3 bases, with 4 bases spanning the gap. Germline values: CDR1 SQVTM, CDR2 ANQGSEA. The CDR3 runs 12 residues. This CDR3 is CSVEDHTDTQYF. The DNA of the CDR3 is TGCAGCGTTGAAGATCATACAGATACGCAGTATTTT.

A few counts support this clonotype. The chain couples TRBV7-2 to TRBJ1-4; TRBD1 is a possible D gene (5 bases). The CDR3 runs to 15 residues. The V gene's germline CDR1 is SGHTA and CDR2 FQGNSA. The V end lost 6 bases, the J end lost 0 bases, and 11 bases lay between the germline ends. The DNA of the CDR3 is TGTGCCAGCAGAGCGGGGGAAGCAACTAATGAAAAACTGTTTTTT. It encodes CASRAGEATNEKLFF.